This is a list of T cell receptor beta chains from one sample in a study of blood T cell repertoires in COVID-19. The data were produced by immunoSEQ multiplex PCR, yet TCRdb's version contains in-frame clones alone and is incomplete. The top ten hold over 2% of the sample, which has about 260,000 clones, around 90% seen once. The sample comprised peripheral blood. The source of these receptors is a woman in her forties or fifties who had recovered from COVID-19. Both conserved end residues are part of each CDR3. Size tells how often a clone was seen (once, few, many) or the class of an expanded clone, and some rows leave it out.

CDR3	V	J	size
CASSPTSGRLSYNEQFF	TRBV7-2	TRBJ2-1	.
CASSMHRDSENEKLFF	TRBV27	TRBJ1-4	.
CASRGPAEGPGTEAFF	TRBV2	TRBJ1-1	.
CATLDPSGANVLTF	TRBV19	TRBJ2-6	.
CASSSSVGSGPPEQFF	TRBV5-4	TRBJ2-1	.
CASSSDRSSYEQYF	TRBV11-2	TRBJ2-7	few
CASSPIGVRYNEQFF	TRBV7-2	TRBJ2-1	.
CASSSPDRDPTEAFF	TRBV5-1	TRBJ1-1	few
CAISESKRGWTTIYF	TRBV10-3	TRBJ1-3	.
CASSKPGQGVTEAFF	TRBV25-1	TRBJ1-1	.
CASRTLRQNTEAFF	TRBV7-8	TRBJ1-1	.
CASRRQVSYEQYF	TRBV2	TRBJ2-7	.
CASSQDADRHGYTF	TRBV4-3	TRBJ1-2	.
CASTLGRLNSPLHF	TRBV5-5	TRBJ1-6	.
CASSSPGGYGYTF	TRBV5-1	TRBJ1-2	.
CASSQPGQRNTEAFF	TRBV4-3	TRBJ1-1	.
CASSMFQNYEQYF	TRBV19	TRBJ2-7	.
CASRMAMNTEAFF	TRBV6-6	TRBJ1-1	few
CASSPGLAGAREQYF	TRBV11-1	TRBJ2-7	once
CASSTRREQYF	TRBV5-5	TRBJ2-7	few
CAWSKAGGNTIYF	TRBV30	TRBJ1-3	.
CASSLSIAGGQETQYF	TRBV7-2	TRBJ2-5	.